The 2 T cell receptor beta chains in this list originate from one sample, sequenced in a study of shared clonotypes between healthy human individuals. TCRdb's copy holds only in-frame clones and misses some; the assay was immunoSEQ multiplex PCR. Of roughly 720,000 clones detected, about nine tenths appear once; the ten largest clones hold 34%. The sample taken for sequencing was memory CD8+ T cells from PBMCs. Stated subset: CD45RO+ cells pooled with CCR7-negative TemRA cells. The source of these receptors is a man younger than 30 in good health. Some clones in this sample may be carry-over from other donors' samples.

The rearrangement links TRBV2 to TRBJ2-7; possible D gene TRBD2, 6 bases. The length of the CDR3 is 15 residues. The V gene lost 4 bases and the J gene lost 2 bases, with 15 bases spanning the gap. Germline V gene lookup returns CDR1 SNHLY and CDR2 FYNNEI. This chain's CDR3 is CASSAAGPTTYEQYF. Written as DNA, the CDR3 is TGTGCCAGCAGTGCGGCGGGACCGACTACCTACGAGCAGTACTTC.

In this sample, this clone turned up a few times. J is TRBJ1-3 and V is TRBV19; the D is unclear. This CDR3 comprises 14 residues. Germline lookup yields CDR1 LNHDA and CDR2 SQIVND (reference sequence). The V gene lost 5 bases and the J gene lost 0 bases, with 8 bases spanning the gap. This chain's CDR3 is CASSWSYSGNTIYF. CDR3 bases: TGTGCCAGTAGTTGGAGCTACTCTGGAAACACCATATATTTT.